This is a list of T cell receptor beta chains from one sample in a study of cytomegalovirus exposure and HLA in healthy donors. Sequencing used immunoSEQ multiplex PCR; TCRdb keeps in-frame clones, though not all of them. Of nearly 65,000 clones detected, 73% appear once; the ten largest clones hold approximately 5.5%. Source material: PBMCs. These receptors came from a man aged 50 to 60 in good health and CMV-seronegative. The CDR3 runs from the conserved cysteine through the conserved F or W. The order of the fields is D gene, J gene, V gene, clone size, CDR3 protein, CDR3 DNA. A D gene is named only where the DNA matches it firmly. Clone size, where shown, is once, few, many, or a class for clones that have expanded.

-	TRBJ2-7	TRBV6-5	few	CASSIPGTPYEQYF	TGTGCCAGCAGTATTCCCGGGACACCATACGAGCAGTACTTC
TRBD2	TRBJ2-3	TRBV4-2	-	CASSQASGGAGDTQYF	TGTGCCAGCAGCCAAGCTAGCGGGGGGGCGGGAGATACGCAGTATTTT
TRBD1	TRBJ2-3	TRBV5-1	few	CASSSIHRDRVKTDTQYF	TGCGCCAGCAGCTCAATTCACCGGGACAGGGTCAAGACAGATACGCAGTATTTT
TRBD2	TRBJ2-3	TRBV14	once	CASSQAGGATDTQYF	TGTGCCAGCAGCCAAGCCGGGGGGGCCACAGATACGCAGTATTTT
TRBD1	TRBJ1-5	TRBV19	once	CASSQKGGNWRYSNQPQHF	TGTGCCAGTAGTCAGAAAGGGGGCAACTGGCGATATAGCAATCAGCCCCAGCATTTT
TRBD2	TRBJ2-3	TRBV9	-	CASSFGLAGARDTQYF	TGTGCCAGCAGCTTCGGACTAGCGGGGGCAAGAGATACGCAGTATTTT
-	TRBJ2-7	TRBV11-3	once	CASSSFQGSSYEQYF	TGTGCCAGCAGCTCTTTCCAGGGTAGCTCCTACGAGCAGTACTTC
TRBD2	TRBJ2-5	TRBV5-1	-	CASRTSGGAFETQYF	TGCGCCAGCAGGACTAGCGGGGGGGCCTTTGAGACCCAGTACTTC
-	TRBJ1-1	TRBV30	-	CAWSVLGANTEAFF	TGTGCCTGGAGTGTACTGGGGGCGAACACTGAAGCTTTCTTT
-	TRBJ2-2	TRBV7-3	-	CASSLTRTGELFF	TGTGCCAGCAGCTTAACGAGGACCGGGGAGCTGTTTTTT
TRBD1	TRBJ2-3	TRBV2	few	CASSSAGTVRTTDTQYF	TGTGCCAGCAGCTCGGCCGGGACAGTCCGCACCACAGATACGCAGTATTTT
-	TRBJ1-5	TRBV30	-	CAWSVPGSYQPQHF	TGTGCCTGGAGTGTACCTGGGAGTTACCAGCCCCAGCATTTT
-	TRBJ1-2	TRBV25-1	few	CASSSSARVGYTF	TGTGCCAGCAGCTCTAGCGCCCGGGTAGGCTACACCTTC
TRBD2	TRBJ2-1	TRBV29-1	-	CSADGGGTSYNEQFF	TGCAGCGCCGACGGCGGGGGGACCTCCTACAATGAGCAGTTCTTC
TRBD2	TRBJ2-3	TRBV9	-	CASSAIGLAGLGNTDTQYF	TGTGCCAGCAGCGCAATTGGACTAGCGGGGCTCGGAAATACAGATACGCAGTATTTT
TRBD1	TRBJ1-1	TRBV19	-	CASSESGGWGTEAFF	TGTGCCAGTAGTGAATCAGGGGGCTGGGGCACTGAAGCTTTCTTT
TRBD2	TRBJ2-1	TRBV5-1	-	CASSSSGTIINEQFF	TGCGCCAGCAGCTCTTCCGGGACTATCATCAATGAGCAGTTCTTC
TRBD1	TRBJ1-2	TRBV25-1	-	CASSAPGTGNGYTF	TGTGCCAGCAGTGCCCCGGGGACAGGGAACGGCTACACCTTC
TRBD1	TRBJ1-5	TRBV19	few	CASNLGSGTALNQPQHF	TGTGCCAGTAACTTAGGATCCGGGACAGCCCTCAATCAGCCCCAGCATTTT
TRBD1	TRBJ1-5	TRBV27	-	CASSPTGANGQPQHF	TGTGCCAGCAGTCCTACAGGGGCGAATGGTCAGCCCCAGCATTTT
TRBD1	TRBJ1-6	TRBV19	-	CASTGTAVSPLHF	TGTGCCAGCACCGGGACAGCTGTATCACCCCTCCACTTT
-	TRBJ2-5	TRBV15	few	CATSRVRARETQYF	TGTGCCACCAGCAGAGTAAGAGCCCGGGAGACCCAGTACTTC
-	TRBJ2-7	TRBV30	-	CAWSDRGILREQYF	TGTGCCTGGAGTGACCGGGGGATCCTACGGGAGCAGTACTTC
TRBD1	TRBJ1-1	TRBV5-4	-	CASSGGGQANSRAFF	TGTGCCAGCAGCGGGGGGGGACAGGCAAATTCCCGGGCTTTCTTT
-	TRBJ1-4	TRBV6-6	-	CASTPRGTNEKLFF	TGTGCCAGCACCCCTAGGGGGACCAATGAAAAACTGTTTTTT
-	TRBJ1-1	TRBV27	-	CASSSEAFF	TGTGCCAGCAGTTCAGAAGCTTTCTTT
-	TRBJ1-2	TRBV29-1	-	CSVLSTDYGYTF	TGCAGCGTACTCTCAACAGACTATGGCTACACCTTC
-	TRBJ1-2	TRBV19	-	CASSTGLDYGYTF	TGTGCCAGTAGTACAGGGTTGGACTATGGCTACACCTTC
-	TRBJ2-7	TRBV7-2	-	CASSLIAQGLGSSYEQYF	TGTGCCAGCAGCTTAATTGCACAGGGCTTGGGAAGCTCCTACGAGCAGTACTTC
-	TRBJ2-1	TRBV19	-	CASSIVGGQNEQFF	TGTGCCAGTAGTATAGTAGGAGGGCAGAATGAGCAGTTCTTC
TRBD1	TRBJ1-4	TRBV18	-	CASSQDRGAKLFF	TGTGCCAGCTCACAAGACAGGGGCGCAAAACTGTTTTTT
-	TRBJ1-2	TRBV6-1	-	CASSERRGVGYTF	TGTGCCAGCAGTGAAAGAAGGGGCGTCGGCTACACCTTC
-	TRBJ1-1	TRBV6-5	-	CASSRGAEAFF	TGTGCCAGCAGCCGGGGGGCTGAAGCTTTCTTT
TRBD2	TRBJ2-3	TRBV11-3	-	CASSPGGLAGGPDTQYF	TGTGCCAGCAGCCCGGGTGGACTAGCGGGGGGGCCAGATACGCAGTATTTT
TRBD2	TRBJ2-5	TRBV2	-	CASATSAETQYF	TGTGCCAGTGCGACTAGCGCAGAGACCCAGTACTTC
-	TRBJ1-1	TRBV7-2	-	CASREMVRNVLNTEAFF	TGTGCCAGCAGAGAGATGGTGCGGAACGTACTGAACACTGAAGCTTTCTTT
TRBD1	TRBJ1-2	TRBV9	-	CASSVAQGVGYTF	TGTGCCAGCAGCGTAGCACAGGGGGTCGGCTACACCTTC